The 9 T cell receptor beta chains below were found in one sample sequenced in a study of cytomegalovirus exposure and HLA in healthy donors. Clones were read by immunoSEQ multiplex PCR, and TCRdb kept only the in-frame ones, dropping some. The sample shows 90,000 to 150,000 clones, about 91% of them seen only once. Sequencing used PBMCs. Receptors originate from a man between 18 and 35 years old in good health and CMV-seronegative.

This clone was seen only a few times. The rearrangement uses TRBV29-1 and TRBJ1-2; D uncertain. CDR1 is SQVTM and CDR2 is ANQGSEA in the germline V gene. CDR3 length equals 13 residues. Between the trimmed V and J ends, which lost 8 bases and 6 bases, there was a span of 19 bases. CDR3 nucleotide sequence: TGCAGCTCTCGTAACGCCGGTAAACATGGCTACACCTTC. Its protein is CSSRNAGKHGYTF. Based on the CDR3 plus reference TRBV29-1 and TRBJ1-2, the full variable domain is SAVISQKPSRDICQRGTSLTIQCQVDSQVTMMFWYRQQPGQSLTLIATANQGSEATYESGFVIDKFPISRPNLTFSTLTVSNMSPEDSSIYLCSSRNAGKHGYTFGSGTRLTVV.

The chain links TRBV7-8 to TRBJ2-7, with 11 bases identical to TRBD1. The ends lost 4 bases at V and 6 bases at J; junction bases unmatched: 5. The CDR3 has 14 residues. The V gene's germline CDR1 is SGHVS and CDR2 FQNEAQ. CDR3 in amino acids: CASSWGQGVGEQYF. CDR3 DNA sequence: TGTGCCAGCAGCTGGGGACAGGGGGTCGGCGAGCAGTACTTC.

This clone was recorded only once. The chain has TRBV4-1 and TRBJ2-6, with no clear D. CDR1 is MGHRA and CDR2 is YSYEKL in the germline V gene. This CDR3 is built from 17 residues. With 0 bases removed from V and 0 bases from J, the gap between germline ends came to 9 bases. The CDR3 is CASSQESLRSGANVLTF. Written as DNA, the CDR3 is TGCGCCAGCAGCCAAGAATCACTACGCTCTGGGGCCAACGTCCTGACTTTC.

Here the CDR3 DNA reads TGTGCCAGCAGTGAAATTGGGACAGGTAGCACAGATACGCAGTATTTT. Protein product: CASSEIGTGSTDTQYF. This chain links TRBV6-1 with TRBJ2-3, with 8 nucleotides matching TRBD1. The germline V gene has CDR1 MNHNS and CDR2 SASEGT. The CDR3 is made up of 16 amino acids. The ends lost 2 bases at V and 0 bases at J; junction bases unmatched: 4.

The sample holds one count of this clone. V gene TRBV9 combines with J gene TRBJ1-1; perhaps TRBD1 as D (6 bases). Deletions cut 3 bases from V and 1 base from J, with 13 bases between. Germline V gives CDR1 SGDLS, CDR2 YYNGEE. There are 15 residues in the CDR3. For the CDR3, the DNA is TGTGCCAGCAGCGCCGCGACCAGGGGGAACACTGAAGCTTTCTTT. This codes for CASSAATRGNTEAFF.

This chain joins TRBV19 and TRBJ1-2; D may be TRBD1 (5 bases). Germline lookup yields CDR1 LNHDA and CDR2 SQIVND (reference sequence). The V end was cut by 9 bases, the J end by 2 bases, with 10 bases between. The CDR3 length is 12 residues. The CDR3 loop is CASLGPNYGYTF. The CDR3 DNA reads as TGTGCCAGCTTGGGGCCGAACTATGGCTACACCTTC. Variable domain in full (rest from reference TRBV19 and TRBJ1-2): DGGITQSPKYLFRKEGQNVTLSCEQNLNHDAMYWYRQDPGQGLRLIYYSQIVNDFQKGDIAEGYSVSREKKESFPLTVTSAQKNPTAFYLCASLGPNYGYTFGSGTRLTVV.

J is TRBJ2-7 and V is TRBV19; possibly TRBD2 for D (6 bases). The germline V gene encodes CDR1 LNHDA and CDR2 SQIVND (reference sequence). CDR3 length: 14 residues. Trimming removed 7 bases at V and 0 bases at J, with 13 bases between. The DNA of the CDR3 is TGTGCCAGTAACCGCGGGACGAACTCCTACGAGCAGTACTTC. Protein product: CASNRGTNSYEQYF. The full variable domain, with the rest looked up from reference TRBV19 and TRBJ2-7, is DGGITQSPKYLFRKEGQNVTLSCEQNLNHDAMYWYRQDPGQGLRLIYYSQIVNDFQKGDIAEGYSVSREKKESFPLTVTSAQKNPTAFYLCASNRGTNSYEQYFGPGTRLTVT.

The rearrangement uses TRBV27 and TRBJ2-1; no clear D gene. Trimming pared 3 bases from V and 2 bases from J, leaving 11 bases between. This CDR3 is 15 amino acids long. Germline lookup yields CDR1 MNHEY and CDR2 SMNVEV (reference sequence). The CDR3 loop is CASSFVSRTYNEQFF. Written as DNA, the CDR3 is TGTGCCAGCAGTTTCGTGTCTAGGACCTACAATGAGCAGTTCTTC.

The chain carries TRBV6-1 and TRBJ2-2, with D uncertain. Between the trimmed V and J ends, which lost 5 bases and 5 bases, there was a span of 9 bases. CDR3 length: 13 amino acids. The V gene's germline CDR1 is MNHNS and CDR2 SASEGT. Written as DNA, the CDR3 is TGTGCCAGCAGTTTATCCGTTACCGGGGAGCTGTTTTTT. It specifies CASSLSVTGELFF.